This T cell receptor beta chain appears in the sequencing data of a study of blood T cell repertoires in COVID-19. About the research overall: T cells, B-cell-depleted T cells, or PBMCs provided the cDNA or gDNA that served as material.

In the authors' methods: For nucleated cells, counts were estimated from reference gene primer amplification. Data came from immunoSEQ multiplex PCR; TCRdb stores just in-frame clones and leaves some out. That table supplies the V and J calls and clone size; D and trimming were determined from the DNA. The table has around 300,000 clones, roughly 84% seen once. J gave up 0 bases and V 5 bases, and 8 bases lay outside the gene matches. From germline, CDR1 is SGHNT and CDR2 YENEEA. The CDR3 spans 17 residues. This TCR derives from a man aged 45 to 65 with active or convalescent COVID-19. Sequenced material: peripheral blood. The V and J genes are TRBV11-3 and TRBJ1-5, with 9 bases lining up with TRBD1. This chain's CDR3 is CASSHDRGRGSNQPQHF. The CDR3 nucleotides are TGTGCCAGCAGCCATGACAGGGGGAGGGGTAGCAATCAGCCCCAGCATTTT.